The 9 T cell receptor beta chains below all came from one sample that was sequenced in a study of blood T cell repertoires in COVID-19 (dated by TCRdb to 2018 to 2020). The library was prepared using the immunoSEQ multiplex PCR assay. TCRdb limited this immuneACCESS table to in-frame rearrangements with V and J called. A share of clones is missing; checked studies link under half to unresolved V genes, and the rest is unexplained. The sample table contains 200,000 to 250,000 clones; only one count was recorded for around 89% of them. Of the sample, 3.5% falls within the top ten clones. Sequencing was done on a sample of PBMCs or T cells enriched from blood (not recorded which). These receptors all stem from a woman aged 18 to 35 in a cohort exposed to, infected with or recovered from COVID-19 (not recorded which).

The V gene is TRBV5-6, the J gene TRBJ2-7, with 7 bases that match TRBD1. The CDR3 totals 13 residues. CDR1 and CDR2 (germline): SGHDT, YYEEEE. J gave up 2 bases and V 3 bases, and 2 bases lay outside the gene matches. CDR3 in amino acids: CASSYGTAYEQYF. As DNA, the CDR3 is TGTGCCAGCAGCTATGGGACAGCCTACGAGCAGTACTTC.

The chain combines TRBV6-5 with TRBJ2-1, with 15 positions matching TRBD2. The J segment lost 10 bases and the V segment lost 6 bases, leaving 7 bases of the junction unmatched. CDR1 MNHEY and CDR2 SVGAGI come from the germline V gene. This CDR3 region has 15 residues. The CDR3 sequence is CASSRTSGRADEQFF. Written as DNA, the CDR3 is TGTGCCAGCAGCCGGACTAGCGGGAGGGCGGACGAGCAGTTCTTC.

The chain employs TRBV19 and TRBJ1-1; TRBD1 is a possible D gene (6 bases). Germline V gene data show CDR1 as LNHDA and CDR2 as SQIVND (reference sequence). The CDR3 is made up of 15 amino acids. Between the trimmed V and J ends, which lost 6 bases and 0 bases, there was a span of 14 bases. CDR3 amino acids: CASSRGGRVNTEAFF. The CDR3, as DNA: TGTGCCAGTAGCAGGGGTGGCAGGGTGAACACTGAAGCTTTCTTT.

The chain joins TRBV19 to TRBJ1-5, with no clear D. CDR1 is LNHDA, CDR2 SQIVND, per germline (reference sequence). The CDR3 runs to 13 residues. Trimming stripped 7 bases from V and 3 bases from J, with 10 bases between. The CDR3 sequence: CASTIHFNQPQHF. DNA for the CDR3: TGTGCCAGTACCATTCACTTCAATCAGCCCCAGCATTTT.

The chain recombines TRBV7-2 with TRBJ2-7; maybe TRBD2 (5 bases). The V and J ends lost 0 bases and 4 bases respectively, with 10 bases between them. Germline V gene sequence: CDR1 SGHTA, CDR2 FQGNSA. CDR3 length equals 14 residues. The DNA of the CDR3 is TGTGCCAGCAGCTTAGCGGGGAGCACGTACGAGCAGTACTTC. It specifies CASSLAGSTYEQYF.

The chain combines TRBV3-1 (or the pseudogene TRBV3-2) with TRBJ1-6; 9 bases map to TRBD1. V gave up 0 bases and J gave up 9 bases; unmatched junction bases: 3. The CDR3 extends over 15 amino acids. Germline assignment: CDR1 LGHDT and CDR2 YNNKEL (reference sequence). The CDR3 reads CASSQDGQGTSPLHF. The CDR3 coding sequence is TGTGCCAGCAGCCAAGATGGACAGGGGACTTCACCCCTCCACTTT.

The CDR3, as DNA: TGTGCCAGCAGCTCGCTCGGGGACTCCCAGAACAATGAGCAGTTCTTC. As protein: CASSSLGDSQNNEQFF. This chain uses TRBV9 with TRBJ2-1; possible D gene TRBD2, 6 bases. Germline CDR1 SGDLS, CDR2 YYNGEE. The V end was cut by 4 bases, the J end by 5 bases, with 19 bases between. This CDR3 contains 16 residues.

V gene TRBV11-2 combines with J gene TRBJ2-7; a possible D gene is TRBD1 (5 bases). Germline V CDR1 and CDR2: SGHAT, FQNNGV. The CDR3 is made up of 16 amino acids. The germline V and J ends were trimmed by 2 bases and 3 bases, with 17 bases remaining between them. The CDR3 reads CASSLFREEWGYEQYF. CDR3 DNA: TGTGCCAGCAGCTTATTCAGGGAAGAGTGGGGCTACGAGCAGTACTTC.

The chain joins TRBV19 to TRBJ1-2; D gene unclear. The CDR3 length is 11 residues. The germline V gene has CDR1 LNHDA and CDR2 SQIVND (reference sequence). The V and J ends lost 5 bases and 7 bases respectively, with 8 bases between them. This CDR3 is CASSDTFGYTF. DNA for the CDR3: TGTGCCAGTAGTGACACTTTTGGCTACACCTTC.